The 23 T cell receptor beta chains given below trace back to one sample, sequenced in a study of T cell repertoires in cytomegalovirus infection. TCRdb ran MiXCR on the reads and lists one entry per CDR3 protein. The sample contains 400,000 or so distinct CDR3 sequences, under 40% of which appear only once. The material sequenced was PBMCs. The source of these receptors is a human donor in good health (CMV status not recorded). Some clones in this sample may be carry-over from other donors' samples.

The V call is TRBV7-2, the J call TRBJ2-2, with D unclear. V gave up 6 bases and J gave up 2 bases, with 16 bases separating them. Germline CDR1 is SGHTA and CDR2 is FQGNSA. CDR3 length equals 16 residues. The CDR3 sequence: CASRIMGRSNTGELFF. The CDR3 DNA reads as TGTGCCAGCAGAATCATGGGCAGGAGCAACACCGGGGAGCTGTTTTTT.

V and J are TRBV19 and TRBJ1-3, with 7 bases that match TRBD1. The CDR3 contains 17 residues. Germline CDR1 LNHDA, CDR2 SQIVND (reference sequence). With V trimmed by 7 bases and J by 3 bases, 15 bases remained unmatched. CDR3 region: CASTLTLTGSFGNTIYF. The DNA for the CDR3 is TGTGCCAGTACCCTGACTTTGACAGGGTCTTTTGGAAACACCATATATTTT.

As concerns this clonotype: One base away lies a much larger clone, so this may be a sequencing read error. This chain joins TRBV28 and TRBJ2-7; the D is unclear. Between the trimmed V and J ends, which lost 3 bases and 2 bases, there was a span of 14 bases. Germline lookup yields CDR1 MDHEN and CDR2 SYDVKM. There are 15 residues in the CDR3. The DNA of the CDR3 is TGTGCCAGCAGTTTCTCGGAAGCCCTTACCTACGAGCAGTACGTC. Protein: CASSFSEALTYEQYV.

This clonotype was counted at least ten times. This chain links TRBV7-2 with TRBJ1-2; unclear D gene. The germline V and J ends were trimmed by 5 bases and 12 bases, with 19 bases remaining between them. Germline V gives CDR1 SGHTA, CDR2 FQGNSA. This CDR3 region has 13 residues. The CDR3 nucleotides are TGTGCCAGCAGCCCCCTTACTGGCCAAGTGGACACCTTC. This codes for CASSPLTGQVDTF.

A word on this clonotype: At one boundary the junction diverges from the germline segment, which might be a read error. V is TRBV12-3 or TRBV12-4 and J is TRBJ2-7, with D perhaps TRBD1 (6 bases). The CDR3 has 15 residues. The CDR3 protein is CAISSRAGVAYEQYF. In DNA, the CDR3 is TGTGCCATCAGTTCCCGCGCAGGGGTTGCCTACGAGCAGTACTTC.

This clonotype was seen ten or more times. The rearrangement joins TRBV12-3 or TRBV12-4 to TRBJ2-1, with TRBD2 identical over 11 bases. CDR3 size: 12 residues. J was trimmed by 15 bases and V by 6 bases; bases with no gene match: 7. Here the CDR3 reads CASSELAGGAFF. The CDR3 coding sequence is TGTGCCAGCAGCGAGCTAGCGGGGGGCGCGTTCTTC.

The gene calls are TRBV29-1 and TRBJ1-1, with D hard to call. The CDR3 consists of 12 residues. The ends were cut back, 5 bases at V and 1 base at J, with 8 bases in the middle. Germline V gene sequence: CDR1 SQVTM, CDR2 ANQGSEA. Here the CDR3 reads CSVREANTEAFF. The DNA for the CDR3 is TGCAGCGTTCGGGAGGCGAACACTGAAGCTTTCTTT.

The table lists this clonotype with a few counts. This chain links TRBV19 with TRBJ2-1; D may be TRBD1 (5 bases). V was shortened by 5 bases and J by 6 bases, with 14 bases between the two germline ends. This CDR3 comprises 14 residues. Germline V gene lookup returns CDR1 LNHDA and CDR2 SQIVND (reference sequence). This CDR3 reads CASSLRGTGNEQFF. CDR3 in DNA: TGTGCCAGTAGTCTTAGGGGTACAGGCAATGAGCAGTTCTTC.

A single count supports this clonotype. This sequence may be a read error, since a much larger clone differs from it by one base. The CDR3 loop is CASRPWGGATDTQYF. The DNA of the CDR3 is TGTGCCAGCAGGCCGTGGGGGGGGGCCACAGATACGCAGTATTTT. V gene TRBV7-8 combines with J gene TRBJ2-3, with a possible D match to TRBD2 (7 bases). Per the germline V gene, CDR1 is SGHVS and CDR2 is FQNEAQ. The V end was cut by 6 bases, the J end by 2 bases, with 15 bases between. This CDR3 has 15 residues.

There are a few counts of this clonotype. The chain has TRBV28 and TRBJ1-5; D is perhaps TRBD1 (6 bases). The V end lost 5 bases, the J end lost 2 bases, and 13 bases lay between the germline ends. Germline V gives CDR1 MDHEN, CDR2 SYDVKM. This CDR3 is 15 amino acids long. The CDR3 reads CASSQGQRGNQPQHF. CDR3 nucleotide sequence: TGTGCCAGCAGTCAAGGACAGAGGGGCAATCAGCCCCAGCATTTT.

The V call is TRBV20-1, the J call TRBJ2-1; D unclear. V dropped 6 bases and J dropped 3 bases, with 18 bases sitting between them. The CDR3 totals 15 residues. Germline V gene sequence: CDR1 DFQATT, CDR2 SNEGSKA (reference sequence). The CDR3: CSAMRPHLFYNEQFF. In DNA, the CDR3 is TGCAGTGCAATGAGGCCCCACCTGTTCTACAATGAGCAGTTCTTC.

The V call is TRBV6-1, the J call TRBJ1-5, with TRBD1 identical over 7 bases. CDR1 is MNHNS and CDR2 is SASEGT in the germline V gene. V was pared by 6 bases and J by 2 bases, with 7 bases of the junction left unmatched. The CDR3 has 15 residues. The chain's CDR3 is CASSRNRGGNQPQHF. CDR3 bases: TGTGCCAGCAGCCGAAACAGGGGAGGCAATCAGCCCCAGCATTTT.

In the case of this clonotype: A much larger clone differs by one base, so this may be a read error. This chain joins TRBV6-4 and TRBJ2-1, with TRBD2 matching over 15 bases. Germline V gives CDR1 MRHNA, CDR2 SNTAGT. There are 17 residues in the CDR3. CDR3: CASSDSRTSGGADEKFF. For the CDR3, the DNA is TGTGCCAGCAGTGACTCGAGGACTAGCGGGGGGGCTGATGAGAAGTTCTTC.

V gene TRBV24-1 combines with J gene TRBJ2-3, with 9 bases identical to TRBD2. This CDR3 comprises 18 residues. Germline CDR1 is KGHDR and CDR2 is SFDVKD. V gave up 3 bases and J gave up 1 base; unmatched junction bases: 10. The CDR3: CATSDRPGLASGTDTQYF. Written as DNA, the CDR3 is TGTGCCACCAGTGATCGACCAGGACTAGCGTCCGGCACAGATACGCAGTATTTT.

This clonotype has only a few counts. This chain joins TRBV9 and TRBJ2-7; the match to TRBD2 covers 14 bases. This CDR3 contains 15 residues. V was pared by 0 bases and J by 5 bases, with 1 base of the junction left unmatched. The germline gives CDR1 SGDLS, CDR2 YYNGEE. This CDR3 reads CASSVEGLAGDEQYF. For the CDR3, the DNA is TGTGCCAGCAGCGTAGAGGGACTAGCGGGGGACGAGCAGTACTTC.

There are a few counts of this clonotype. V and J are TRBV20-1 and TRBJ1-1; D possibly corresponds to TRBD1 (5 bases). There are 16 residues in the CDR3. V was trimmed by 1 base and J by 1 base, leaving 16 bases between them. Germline assignment: CDR1 DFQATT and CDR2 SNEGSKA (reference sequence). The CDR3 DNA reads as TGCAGTGCTAGAGTTGTACGGGGACTGACGAACACTGAAGCTTTCTTT. It yields the protein CSARVVRGLTNTEAFF.

The chain has TRBV5-1 and TRBJ1-2; no clear D. Germline V gene sequence: CDR1 SGHRS, CDR2 YFSETQ. This CDR3 is built from 13 residues. Trimming took 0 bases from V and 4 from J, leaving 7 bases between them. The CDR3 sequence: CASSLARVYGYTF. In DNA form, the CDR3 reads TGCGCCAGCAGCTTGGCCCGAGTCTATGGCTACACCTTC.

The chain is built from TRBV12-3 or TRBV12-4 and TRBJ2-1, with D possibly matching TRBD2 (5 bases). The V gene lost 9 bases and the J gene lost 4 bases, with 13 bases spanning the gap. The CDR3 has 13 residues. The CDR3 DNA follows: TGTGCCAGAACCGTCCGGGGTTACAATGAGCAGTTCTTC. Protein: CARTVRGYNEQFF.

The chain joins TRBV7-3 to TRBJ2-3, with 8 bases matching TRBD1. The CDR3 runs 15 residues. Germline V gene data show CDR1 as SGHTA and CDR2 as FQGTGA. V gave up 4 bases and J gave up 6 bases; unmatched junction bases: 9. CDR3 nucleotide sequence: TGTGCCAGCAGCTCCCAACACAGGGGGAAGGATACGCAGTATTTT. Its translation: CASSSQHRGKDTQYF.

V usage is TRBV27 and J usage is TRBJ1-1, with D hard to call. The V gene lost 1 base and the J gene lost 7 bases, with 10 bases spanning the gap. This CDR3 has 13 amino acids. The germline CDR1 and CDR2 sequences are MNHEY and SMNVEV (reference sequence). The CDR3 nucleotides read TGTGCCAGCAGTTTATTCAGAGGGATTGAAGCTTTCTTT. Protein product: CASSLFRGIEAFF.

This clonotype occurred many times. The V gene is TRBV6-1, the J gene TRBJ2-7; tentative D call: TRBD1 (5 bases). Germline loops: CDR1 MNHNS, CDR2 SASEGT. The CDR3 has 14 amino acids. V lost 1 base and J 0 bases, leaving 7 bases between the germline ends. The CDR3 sequence: CASSEGDSSYEQYF. CDR3 bases: TGTGCCAGCAGTGAAGGTGACAGCTCCTACGAGCAGTACTTC.

This clonotype was counted between two and nine times. The chain has TRBV25-1 and TRBJ2-7; D is unclear. The ends were cut back, 3 bases at V and 4 bases at J, with 10 bases in the middle. The CDR3 runs to 13 residues. Germline V CDR1 and CDR2: MGHDK, SYGVNS. The CDR3 reads CASSEALPYEQYF. CDR3 in DNA: TGTGCCAGCAGTGAGGCCCTCCCGTACGAGCAGTACTTC.

Turning to this clonotype: One end of the junction varies from germline; a read error may be responsible. The chain recombines TRBV7-8 with TRBJ2-3; 9 nucleotides line up with TRBD2. The V gene's germline CDR1 is SGHVS and CDR2 FQNEAQ. The length of the CDR3 is 17 residues. The chain's CDR3 is CASSDRLAGGITATQYF. CDR3 DNA: TGTGCCAGCAGCGACAGACTCGCGGGGGGGATCACAGCTACGCAGTATTTT.